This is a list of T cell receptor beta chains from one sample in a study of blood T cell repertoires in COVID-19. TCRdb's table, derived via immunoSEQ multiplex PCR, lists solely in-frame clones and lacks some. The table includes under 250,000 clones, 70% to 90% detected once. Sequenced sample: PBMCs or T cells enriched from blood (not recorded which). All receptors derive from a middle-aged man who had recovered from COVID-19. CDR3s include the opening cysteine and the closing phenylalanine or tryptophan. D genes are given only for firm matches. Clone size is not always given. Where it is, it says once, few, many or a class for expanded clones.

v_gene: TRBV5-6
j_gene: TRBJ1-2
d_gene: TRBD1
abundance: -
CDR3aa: CASSEGTGHYGYTF
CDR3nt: TGTGCCAGCAGCGAAGGGACAGGACACTATGGCTACACCTTC

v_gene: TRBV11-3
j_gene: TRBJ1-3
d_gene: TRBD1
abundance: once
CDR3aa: CASSPRRTGEISGNTIYF
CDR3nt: TGTGCCAGCAGCCCACGCCGGACAGGGGAGATCTCTGGAAACACCATATATTTT

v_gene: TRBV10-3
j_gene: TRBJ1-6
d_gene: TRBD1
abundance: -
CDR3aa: CAISSDRVSVDSPLHF
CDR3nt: TGTGCCATCAGTTCCGACAGGGTGTCAGTTGATTCACCCCTCCACTTT

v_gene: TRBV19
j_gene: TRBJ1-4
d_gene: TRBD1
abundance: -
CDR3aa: CASSILQGAEEKLFF
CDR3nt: TGTGCCAGTAGTATCTTACAGGGGGCGGAGGAAAAACTGTTTTTT

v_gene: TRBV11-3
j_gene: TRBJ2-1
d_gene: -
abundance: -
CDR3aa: CASSLGWTAQNEQFF
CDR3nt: TGTGCCAGCAGCTTAGGGTGGACAGCCCAAAATGAGCAGTTCTTC

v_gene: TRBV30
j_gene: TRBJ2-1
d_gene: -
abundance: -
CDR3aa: CAWSSSGEQFF
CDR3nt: TGTGCCTGGAGTTCAAGCGGTGAGCAGTTCTTC

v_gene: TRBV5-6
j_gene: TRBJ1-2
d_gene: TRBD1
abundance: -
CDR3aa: CASIHRGFGHGYTF
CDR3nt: TGTGCCAGCATCCACAGGGGTTTCGGGCATGGCTACACCTTC

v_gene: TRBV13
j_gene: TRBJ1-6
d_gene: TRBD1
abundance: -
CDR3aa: CASSSNRGLNSPLHF
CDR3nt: TGTGCCAGCAGCTCAAACAGGGGGCTAAATTCACCCCTCCACTTT

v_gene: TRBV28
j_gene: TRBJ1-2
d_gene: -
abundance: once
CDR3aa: CASSFNDYGYTF
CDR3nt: TGTGCCAGCAGTTTCAATGACTATGGCTACACCTTC

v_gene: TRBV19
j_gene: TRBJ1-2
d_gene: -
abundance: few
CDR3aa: CASSITHGGGGYGYTF
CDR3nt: TGTGCCAGTAGTATTACCCATGGGGGGGGCGGCTATGGCTACACCTTC

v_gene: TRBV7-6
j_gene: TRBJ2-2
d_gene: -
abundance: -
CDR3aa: CASSHGGGANTGELFF
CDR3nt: TGTGCCAGCAGCCATGGAGGGGGGGCAAACACCGGGGAGCTGTTTTTT

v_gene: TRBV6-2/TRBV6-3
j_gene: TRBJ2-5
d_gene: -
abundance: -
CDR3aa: CASSYFEGETQYF
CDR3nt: TGTGCCAGCAGTTACTTCGAGGGAGAGACCCAGTACTTC

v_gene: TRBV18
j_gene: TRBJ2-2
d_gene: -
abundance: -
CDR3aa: CASSSPGLSITGELFF
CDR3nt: TGTGCCAGCTCATCTCCGGGACTCTCAATAACCGGGGAGCTGTTTTTT

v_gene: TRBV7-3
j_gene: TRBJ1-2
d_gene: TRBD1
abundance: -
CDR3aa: CASSPGQGGGYGYTF
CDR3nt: TGTGCCAGCAGCCCCGGACAGGGGGGGGGCTATGGCTACACCTTC

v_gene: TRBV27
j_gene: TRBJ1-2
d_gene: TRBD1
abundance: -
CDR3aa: CASSLFGVDRGNYGYTF
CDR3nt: TGTGCCAGCAGTTTATTCGGTGTGGACAGGGGGAACTATGGCTACACCTTC

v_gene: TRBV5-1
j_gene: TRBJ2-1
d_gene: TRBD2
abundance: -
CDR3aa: CASSLGEGLGFGEQFF
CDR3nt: TGCGCCAGCAGCTTAGGTGAAGGACTAGGTTTCGGTGAGCAGTTCTTC

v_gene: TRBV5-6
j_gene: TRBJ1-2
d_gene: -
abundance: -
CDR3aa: CASSRGNYGYTF
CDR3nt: TGTGCCAGCAGCCGGGGTAACTATGGCTACACCTTC

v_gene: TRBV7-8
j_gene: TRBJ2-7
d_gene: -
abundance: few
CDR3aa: CASSLPRGDEQYF
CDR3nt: TGTGCCAGCAGCTTACCCAGGGGTGACGAGCAGTACTTC

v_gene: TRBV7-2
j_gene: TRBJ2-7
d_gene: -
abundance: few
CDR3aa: CASSLSWQTYEQYF
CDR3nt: TGTGCCAGCAGCTTAAGTTGGCAGACCTACGAGCAGTACTTC

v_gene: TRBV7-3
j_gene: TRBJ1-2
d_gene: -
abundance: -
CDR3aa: CASSPTGGPGYTF
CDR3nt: TGTGCCAGCAGCCCGACGGGGGGCCCCGGCTACACCTTC

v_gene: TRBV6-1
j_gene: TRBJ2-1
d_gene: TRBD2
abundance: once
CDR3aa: CASSEGGASGIYNEQFF
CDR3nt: TGTGCCAGCAGTGAAGGAGGAGCTAGCGGGATCTACAATGAGCAGTTCTTC

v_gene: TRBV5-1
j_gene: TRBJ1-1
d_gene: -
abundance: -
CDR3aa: CASSLAGSQKNTEAFF
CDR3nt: TGCGCCAGCAGCTTGGCCGGATCACAGAAGAACACTGAAGCTTTCTTT

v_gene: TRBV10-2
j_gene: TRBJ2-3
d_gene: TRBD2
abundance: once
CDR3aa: CASPPERGNEDTQYF
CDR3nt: TGCGCCAGCCCGCCGGAGCGGGGGAACGAGGATACGCAGTATTTT

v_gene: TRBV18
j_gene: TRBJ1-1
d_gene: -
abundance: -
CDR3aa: CASSPEVGAISSEAFF
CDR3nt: TGTGCCAGCTCCCCGGAGGTCGGCGCGATCAGTTCTGAAGCTTTCTTT

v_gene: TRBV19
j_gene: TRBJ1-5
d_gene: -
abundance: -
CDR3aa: CASSSYRDQPQHF
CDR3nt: TGTGCCAGTAGTAGTTACAGGGATCAGCCCCAGCATTTT

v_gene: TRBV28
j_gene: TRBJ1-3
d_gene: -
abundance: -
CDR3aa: CASSSMGNTIYF
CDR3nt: TGTGCCAGCAGTTCCATGGGAAACACCATATATTTT

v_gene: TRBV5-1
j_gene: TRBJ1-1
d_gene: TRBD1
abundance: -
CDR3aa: CASSEQGGTEAFF
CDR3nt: TGCGCCAGCAGCGAACAGGGGGGGACTGAAGCTTTCTTT

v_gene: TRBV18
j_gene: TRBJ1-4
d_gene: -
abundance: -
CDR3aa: CASSPKQVATNEKLFF
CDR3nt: TGTGCCAGCTCACCAAAACAGGTCGCAACTAATGAAAAACTGTTTTTT

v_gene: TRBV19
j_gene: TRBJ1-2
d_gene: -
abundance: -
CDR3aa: CASRRGANYGYTF
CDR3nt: TGTGCCAGTAGGAGAGGAGCTAACTATGGCTACACCTTC

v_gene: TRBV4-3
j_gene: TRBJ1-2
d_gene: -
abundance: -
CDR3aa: CASSHDHRVGYGYTF
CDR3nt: TGCGCCAGCAGCCACGACCACAGGGTCGGCTATGGCTACACCTTC